This TCR beta chain was recovered during a study of human T cells and chemical hapten exposure. This CDR3 is built from 16 residues. The germline CDR1 and CDR2 sequences are KGHSH and LQKENI. The V and J ends lost 3 bases and 1 base respectively, with 14 bases between them. Per the original data handling: From around 25,000 to 690,000 TCRs were found per sample, with a median of around 96,000. TCRdb fed the RACE reads into MiXCR, producing one record per CDR3 protein. TCRdb's processing, not the study's, gives the V and J calls here. This repertoire shows roughly 88,000 distinct CDR3 sequences, 9.6% found once; its top ten account for approximately 3.8%. Documented time point: pre-sensitization, week 0. As to treatment: therapeutic diphenylcyclopropenone sensitization with weekly scalp DPC. Before extraction, the whole blood was not fractionated, and total RNA was taken from it.

The TCR originated in a woman in her 40s with alopecia areata. Some clones in this sample may be carry-over from other donors' samples. The chain carries TRBV18 and TRBJ2-3; D remains unclear. The sample here was whole blood, taken in connection with sensitization to the hapten diphenylcyclopropenone (DPC). The CDR3 DNA is TGTGCCAGCTCACCGGGTGGTGGAACAGGCACAGATACGCAGTATTTT. The encoded protein is CASSPGGGTGTDTQYF. The full variable domain, with the rest looked up from reference TRBV18 and TRBJ2-3, is NAGVMQNPRHLVRRRGQEARLRCSPMKGHSHVYWYRQLPEEGLKFMVYLQKENIIDESGMPKERFSAEFPKEGPSILRIQQVVRGDSAAYFCASSPGGGTGTDTQYFGPGTRLTVL.